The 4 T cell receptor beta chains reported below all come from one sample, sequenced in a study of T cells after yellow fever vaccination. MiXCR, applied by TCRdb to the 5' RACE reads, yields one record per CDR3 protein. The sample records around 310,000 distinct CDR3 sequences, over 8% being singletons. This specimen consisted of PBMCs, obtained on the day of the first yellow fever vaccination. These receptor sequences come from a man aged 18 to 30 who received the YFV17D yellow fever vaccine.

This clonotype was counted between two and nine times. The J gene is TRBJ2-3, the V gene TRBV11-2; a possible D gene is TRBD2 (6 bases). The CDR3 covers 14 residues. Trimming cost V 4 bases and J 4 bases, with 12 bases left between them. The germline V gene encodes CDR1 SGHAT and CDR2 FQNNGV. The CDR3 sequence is CASSSREFPDTQYF. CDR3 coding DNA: TGTGCCAGCAGCTCCCGGGAGTTCCCAGATACGCAGTATTTT.

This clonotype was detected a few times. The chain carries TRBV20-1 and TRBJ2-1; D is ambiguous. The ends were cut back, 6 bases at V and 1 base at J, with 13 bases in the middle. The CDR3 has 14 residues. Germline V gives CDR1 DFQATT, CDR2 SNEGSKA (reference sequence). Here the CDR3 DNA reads TGCAGTGCCCTAGGCGATCGGTCCTACAATGAGCAGTTCTTC. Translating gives CSALGDRSYNEQFF.

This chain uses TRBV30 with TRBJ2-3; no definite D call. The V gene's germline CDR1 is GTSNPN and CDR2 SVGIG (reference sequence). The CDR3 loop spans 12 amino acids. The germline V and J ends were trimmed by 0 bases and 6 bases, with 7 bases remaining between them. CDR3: CAWSVLTDTQYF. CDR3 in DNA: TGTGCCTGGAGTGTACTGACGGATACGCAGTATTTT.

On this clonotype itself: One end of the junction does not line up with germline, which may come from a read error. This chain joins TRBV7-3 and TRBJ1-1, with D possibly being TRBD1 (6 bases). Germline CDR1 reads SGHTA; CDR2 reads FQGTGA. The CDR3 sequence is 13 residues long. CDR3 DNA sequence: TGTGCCGGCAGCCCTGGGACACCGCGGGAAGCTTTCTTT. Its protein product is CAGSPGTPREAFF.